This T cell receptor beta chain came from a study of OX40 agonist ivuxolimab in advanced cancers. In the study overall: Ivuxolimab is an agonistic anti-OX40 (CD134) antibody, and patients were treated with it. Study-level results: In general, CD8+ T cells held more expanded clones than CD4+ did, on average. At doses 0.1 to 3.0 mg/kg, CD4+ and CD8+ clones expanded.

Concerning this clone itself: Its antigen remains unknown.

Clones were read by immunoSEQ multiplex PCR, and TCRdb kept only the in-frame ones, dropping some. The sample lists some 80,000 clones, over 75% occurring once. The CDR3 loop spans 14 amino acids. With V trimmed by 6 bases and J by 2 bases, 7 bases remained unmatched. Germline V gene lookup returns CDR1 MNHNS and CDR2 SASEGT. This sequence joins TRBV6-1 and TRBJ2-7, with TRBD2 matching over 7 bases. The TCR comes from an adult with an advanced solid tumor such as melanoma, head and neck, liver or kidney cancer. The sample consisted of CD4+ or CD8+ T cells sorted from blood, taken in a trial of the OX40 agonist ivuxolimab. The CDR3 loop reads CASRRREGAYEQYF. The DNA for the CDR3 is TGTGCCAGCAGAAGGAGGGAGGGAGCCTACGAGCAGTACTTC.